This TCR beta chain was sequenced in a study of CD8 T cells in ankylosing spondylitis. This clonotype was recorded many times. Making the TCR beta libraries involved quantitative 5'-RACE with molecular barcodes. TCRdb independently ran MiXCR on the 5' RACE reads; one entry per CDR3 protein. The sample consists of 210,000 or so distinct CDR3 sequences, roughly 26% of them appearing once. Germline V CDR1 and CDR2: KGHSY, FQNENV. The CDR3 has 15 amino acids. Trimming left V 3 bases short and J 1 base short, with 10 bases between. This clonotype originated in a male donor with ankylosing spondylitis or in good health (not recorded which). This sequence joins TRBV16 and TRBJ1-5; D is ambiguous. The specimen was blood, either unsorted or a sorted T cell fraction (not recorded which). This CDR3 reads CASSQGRSSNQPQHF. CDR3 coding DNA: TGTGCCAGCAGCCAGGGTAGGTCCAGCAATCAGCCCCAGCATTTT.